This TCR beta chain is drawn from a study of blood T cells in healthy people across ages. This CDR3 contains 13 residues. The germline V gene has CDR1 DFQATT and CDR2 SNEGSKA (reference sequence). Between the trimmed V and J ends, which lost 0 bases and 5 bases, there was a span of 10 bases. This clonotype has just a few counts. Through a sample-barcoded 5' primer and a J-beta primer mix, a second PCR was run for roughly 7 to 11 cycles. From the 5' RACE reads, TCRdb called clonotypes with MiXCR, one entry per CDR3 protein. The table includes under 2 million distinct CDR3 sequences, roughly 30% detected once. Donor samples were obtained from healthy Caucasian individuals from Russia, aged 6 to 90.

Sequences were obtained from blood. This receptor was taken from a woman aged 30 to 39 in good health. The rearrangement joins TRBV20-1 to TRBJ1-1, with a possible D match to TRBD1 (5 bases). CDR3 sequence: CSAREGVDTEAFF. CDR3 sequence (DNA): TGCAGTGCTAGAGAGGGGGTAGATACTGAAGCTTTCTTT.